These 9 T cell receptor beta chains share one sample of origin, sequenced in a study of T cell repertoires in cytomegalovirus infection. TCRdb reprocessed the reads with MiXCR, giving one entry per CDR3 protein. The data hold around 750,000 distinct CDR3 sequences, with about 30% observed a single time. These TCRs are of unknown antigen specificity. Sequencing was performed on cultured CD8+ T cells from PBMCs, taken from culture after CMV antigen stimulation. The receptors were gathered from a human donor in good health (CMV status not recorded). Some clones in this sample may be carry-over from other donors' samples.

In this sample, this clonotype turned up many times. This chain joins TRBV5-1 and TRBJ2-3; 12 bases agree with TRBD2. From germline, CDR1 is SGHRS and CDR2 YFSETQ. Trimming cost V 3 bases and J 2 bases; bases outside gene matches: 4. CDR3 length equals 16 residues. CDR3 loop: CASSWWTSGDTDTQYF. CDR3 DNA: TGCGCCAGCAGCTGGTGGACTAGCGGGGACACAGATACGCAGTATTTT.

The gene calls are TRBV7-6 and TRBJ1-1; no firm D call. V was trimmed by 10 bases and J by 0 bases, leaving 21 bases between them. Germline CDR1 SGHVS, CDR2 FNYEAQ. The CDR3 has 16 amino acids. In nucleotides, the CDR3 is TGTGCCAACCCCCCGCCCTTGCCCTCCATGAACACTGAAGCTTTCTTT. This encodes CANPPPLPSMNTEAFF.

The chain has TRBV6-6 and TRBJ2-2; D remains unclear. CDR1 and CDR2 from the germline V gene are MNHNY and SVGAGI (reference sequence). The V gene lost 4 bases and the J gene lost 3 bases, with 18 bases spanning the gap. The CDR3 is 17 residues long. DNA for the CDR3: TGTGCCAGCAGTTTTACGCTGTTCAGGTCGGACACCGGGGAGCTGTTTTTT. It is translated as CASSFTLFRSDTGELFF.

The gene calls are TRBV3-1 and TRBJ2-7, with TRBD2 as a possible D gene (5 bases). The V end was cut by 5 bases, the J end by 0 bases, with 17 bases between. The CDR3 runs to 16 residues. The germline gives CDR1 LGHDT, CDR2 YNNKEL (reference sequence). The CDR3 sequence is CASSTDEGERSYEQYF. In DNA form, the CDR3 reads TGTGCCAGCAGCACTGACGAGGGCGAACGCTCCTACGAGCAGTACTTC.

In the case of this clonotype: Given the absence of the conserved phenylalanine or tryptophan at the CDR3 end, a read error is likely. The chain is built from TRBV19 and TRBJ2-1; D unclear. The CDR3 loop spans 16 amino acids. Germline V CDR1 and CDR2: LNHDA, SQIVND (reference sequence). Trimming removed 0 bases at V and 3 bases at J, with 12 bases between. CDR3 region: CASSIEFNTGYNEQFS. The CDR3 nucleotides read TGTGCCAGTAGTATAGAATTCAACACCGGCTACAATGAGCAGTTCTCC.

The chain carries TRBV11-2 and TRBJ1-3; D unclear. V lost 6 bases and J 11 bases, leaving 14 bases between the germline ends. Germline CDR1 reads SGHAT; CDR2 reads FQNNGV. The CDR3 covers 12 residues. The CDR3: CASSPVAEAIYF. CDR3 DNA: TGTGCCAGCAGTCCTGTCGCGGAGGCCATATATTTT. Together with reference TRBV11-2 and TRBJ1-3, the CDR3 gives the full variable domain: EAGVAQSPRYKIIEKRQSVAFWCNPISGHATLYWYQQILGQGPKLLIQFQNNGVVDDSQLPKDRFSAERLKGVDSTLKIQPAKLEDSAVYLCASSPVAEAIYFGEGSWLTVV.

This clonotype was seen more than once but under ten times. This rearrangement joins TRBV7-2 to TRBJ2-7; D call uncertain. The germline V gene encodes CDR1 SGHTA and CDR2 FQGNSA. CDR3 length: 13 residues. The V end was cut by 4 bases, the J end by 3 bases, with 10 bases between. The CDR3: CASSSVPLYEQYV. CDR3 sequence (DNA): TGTGCCAGCAGCTCCGTACCCCTCTACGAGCAGTACGTC.

This clonotype has only a few counts. The chain combines TRBV6-5 with TRBJ1-5; 9 bases are a match to TRBD1. This CDR3 is 17 amino acids long. The germline V gene has CDR1 MNHEY and CDR2 SVGAGI. The J segment lost 5 bases and the V segment lost 6 bases, leaving 14 bases of the junction unmatched. The CDR3 here is CASSRQGGQGYDQPQHF. The CDR3 DNA reads TGTGCCAGCAGCAGACAGGGGGGCCAAGGGTACGATCAGCCCCAGCATTTT.

The J gene is TRBJ1-5, the V gene TRBV19; 9 bases match TRBD1. CDR1 and CDR2 from the germline V gene are LNHDA and SQIVND (reference sequence). CDR3 length: 17 residues. Trimming took 4 bases from V and 7 from J; bases not matched to a gene: 14. CDR3 sequence (DNA): TGTGCCAGTAGTAGGGCAGTTTACGGACAGGGGTACCAGCCCCAGCATTTT. Its protein product is CASSRAVYGQGYQPQHF.